Listed below are T cell receptor beta chains from one sample, sequenced in a study of T cells after yellow fever vaccination. TCRdb analysed the 5' RACE reads with MiXCR anew, one entry per CDR3 protein. The sample consists of about 330,000 distinct CDR3 sequences, 7% to 9% of them appearing once. The material sequenced was PBMCs, taken roughly 46 days after the first yellow fever vaccination. Receptor source: a man between 18 and 35 years old who received the YFV17D yellow fever vaccine. The CDR3 runs from the conserved cysteine through the conserved F or W. A D gene is named only where the DNA matches it firmly. A clone size is listed for some rows: how often the clone was seen (once, few, many), or a class if it is expanded.

D,length,V,J,size,CDR3,DNA
NA,15,TRBV13,TRBJ2-1,few,CASSPGSSKNNEQFF,TGTGCCAGCAGCCCCGGCTCTTCCAAAAACAATGAGCAGTTCTTC
TRBD1,15,TRBV5-1,TRBJ2-5,few,CASRQAGTGAETQYF,TGCGCCAGCAGGCAGGCCGGGACAGGGGCAGAGACCCAGTACTTC
NA,14,TRBV9,TRBJ1-2,few,CASSVGSQGDGYTF,TGTGCCAGCAGCGTAGGTAGTCAGGGTGATGGCTACACCTTC
NA,14,TRBV5-1,TRBJ2-5,NA,CASTPSLAEETQYF,TGCGCCAGCACTCCTTCCTTGGCGGAAGAGACCCAGTACTTC
TRBD2,14,TRBV20-1,TRBJ2-3,NA,CSAAAGGNTDTQYF,TGCAGTGCTGCAGCGGGGGGTAACACAGATACGCAGTATTTT
NA,15,TRBV20-1,TRBJ2-1,few,CSAPKDESWGNEQFF,TGCAGTGCCCCTAAGGACGAGTCGTGGGGCAATGAGCAGTTCTTC
NA,14,TRBV4-3,TRBJ1-1,NA,CASSQLMGDTEAFF,TGCGCCAGCAGCCAATTGATGGGGGACACTGAAGCTTTCTTT
TRBD2,14,TRBV19,TRBJ2-3,few,CASSITSGIDTQYF,TGTGCCAGTAGTATAACTAGCGGTATAGATACGCAGTATTTT
TRBD1,18,TRBV11-1,TRBJ2-3,NA,CASSLVTGSAGGADTQYF,TGTGCCAGCAGCTTAGTTACGGGATCTGCAGGGGGCGCGGATACGCAGTATTTT
NA,15,TRBV13,TRBJ1-6,few,CASSFSQGKFTPLHF,TGTGCCAGCAGCTTTTCTCAGGGAAAGTTCACCCCCCTCCACTTT
NA,15,TRBV18,TRBJ1-5,few,CASSPAGTRGQPQHF,TGTGCCAGCTCACCCGCAGGCACGCGGGGTCAGCCCCAGCATTTT
NA,19,TRBV6-2/TRBV6-3,TRBJ2-5,NA,CASSYSRAGSTTLQETQYF,TGTGCCAGCAGTTACTCAAGGGCGGGCTCAACTACACTCCAAGAGACCCAGTACTTC
NA,13,TRBV11-2,TRBJ2-3,NA,CASSSQWTDTQYF,TGTGCCAGCAGCTCCCAATGGACAGATACGCAGTATTTT
NA,15,TRBV20-1,TRBJ2-3,NA,CSARDLGTSTDTQYF,TGCAGTGCTAGAGATCTTGGGACTAGCACAGATACGCAGTATTTT
NA,12,TRBV29-1,TRBJ1-2,NA,CSVEELGGGYTF,TGCAGCGTTGAAGAGCTAGGGGGTGGCTACACCTTC
NA,15,TRBV5-1,TRBJ1-1,few,CASSSGGRWNTEAFF,TGCGCCAGCAGCTCGGGGGGACGGTGGAACACTGAAGCTTTCTTT
TRBD1,14,TRBV29-1,TRBJ1-1,few,CSVERQGASPEAFF,TGCAGCGTGGAGCGACAGGGTGCGAGCCCTGAAGCTTTCTTT
NA,14,TRBV10-3,TRBJ2-2,NA,CAISEGQGAGELFF,TGTGCCATCAGTGAAGGCCAGGGAGCCGGGGAGCTGTTTTTT
NA,13,TRBV27,TRBJ1-2,NA,CASSLFPNYGYTF,TGTGCCAGCAGTTTATTCCCTAACTATGGCTACACCTTC
TRBD1,15,TRBV27,TRBJ1-5,NA,CASSSTGQGGQPQHF,TGTGCCAGCAGTTCCACCGGACAGGGCGGACAGCCCCAGCATTTT
TRBD1,15,TRBV5-6,TRBJ2-7,few,CASSRPGQSFFEQYF,TGTGCCAGCAGCCGGCCGGGACAGTCCTTTTTCGAGCAGTACTTC
NA,14,TRBV20-1,TRBJ1-1,few,CSAIPGSKNTEAFF,TGCAGTGCTATCCCAGGTAGTAAGAACACTGAAGCTTTCTTT
NA,13,TRBV4-3,TRBJ2-7,few,CASSQARSGEQYF,TGCGCCAGCAGCCAAGCTCGGTCGGGCGAGCAGTACTTC
NA,13,TRBV10-3,TRBJ1-1,few,CAISVEWGTEAFF,TGTGCCATCAGTGTAGAGTGGGGCACTGAAGCTTTCTTT
NA,13,TRBV5-1,TRBJ1-4,few,CASSLSPNEKLFF,TGCGCCAGCAGCTTGTCCCCTAATGAAAAACTGTTTTTT
NA,15,TRBV6-2/TRBV6-3,TRBJ2-6,few,CASSRRTSGANVLTF,TGTGCCAGCAGTAGGAGAACCTCTGGGGCCAACGTCCTGACTTTC
NA,18,TRBV20-1,TRBJ2-3,few,CSARDWAEDVWHADTQYF,TGCAGTGCTAGAGATTGGGCAGAGGATGTCTGGCACGCAGATACGCAGTATTTT
NA,16,TRBV18,TRBJ1-5,NA,CASSPPGSGSNQPQHF,TGTGCCAGCTCACCCCCAGGCTCTGGGAGCAATCAGCCCCAGCATTTT
TRBD2,17,TRBV6-5,TRBJ2-2,few,CASSWTSGALNTGELFF,TGTGCCAGCAGTTGGACTAGCGGGGCACTGAACACCGGGGAGCTGTTTTTT
NA,13,TRBV7-3,TRBJ2-1,NA,CASSMRSENEQFF,TGTGCCAGCAGCATGCGGTCTGAGAATGAGCAGTTCTTC
NA,12,TRBV19,TRBJ1-2,few,CASSITLYGYTF,TGTGCCAGTAGTATAACTCTCTATGGCTACACCTTC
NA,15,TRBV7-2,TRBJ1-4,few,CASSPGLGGWEKLFF,TGTGCCAGCAGCCCGGGCCTCGGGGGGTGGGAAAAACTGTTTTTT
NA,10,TRBV28,TRBJ2-1,NA,CASGRDEQFF,TGTGCCAGCGGGCGTGATGAGCAGTTCTTC
NA,14,TRBV5-1,TRBJ2-2,NA,CASSFADPFGELFF,TGCGCCAGCAGCTTCGCGGACCCGTTCGGGGAGCTGTTTTTT
NA,16,TRBV7-9,TRBJ2-5,NA,CASSLGDGSRLGTQYF,TGTGCCAGCAGCTTAGGAGACGGGAGCCGGCTGGGGACCCAGTACTTC
NA,14,TRBV5-1,TRBJ1-6,NA,CASGGGIGNSPLHF,TGCGCCAGCGGGGGAGGGATTGGAAATTCACCCCTCCACTTT
TRBD2,16,TRBV7-2,TRBJ2-7,NA,CASSVWAPGLGSEQYF,TGTGCCAGCAGCGTTTGGGCGCCGGGACTAGGGTCCGAGCAGTACTTC
TRBD1,15,TRBV7-9,TRBJ2-5,many,CASSPTGGYQETQYF,TGTGCCAGCAGCCCCACAGGGGGCTACCAAGAGACCCAGTACTTC
TRBD2,16,TRBV12-3/TRBV12-4,TRBJ2-3,few,CASSLRLAGSSDTQYF,TGTGCCAGCAGTTTGCGACTAGCGGGGAGTTCAGATACGCAGTATTTT
NA,16,TRBV4-2,TRBJ1-5,few,CASSPAGREDNQPQHF,TGTGCCAGCAGCCCGGCGGGCAGGGAAGACAATCAGCCCCAGCATTTT
TRBD2,17,TRBV20-1,TRBJ2-1,NA,CSAPGTSGGAPRDEQFF,TGCAGTGCCCCAGGGACTAGCGGGGGGGCCCCACGGGATGAGCAGTTCTTC
TRBD1,15,TRBV28,TRBJ1-5,few,CASRTDREEGQPQHF,TGTGCCAGCAGAACGGACAGGGAGGAAGGTCAGCCCCAGCATTTT